Listed here are 32 T cell receptor beta chains from one sample, sequenced in a study of human T cells and chemical hapten exposure. TCRdb re-analysed the RACE reads in MiXCR, keeping a single row per CDR3 protein. Of about 80,000 distinct CDR3 sequences in the sample, less than 15% are singletons; the top ten hold about 4.6%. The time point was: pre-sensitization, week 0. Regarding treatment: therapeutic diphenylcyclopropenone sensitization with weekly scalp DPC. Sample: whole blood, taken in connection with sensitization to the hapten diphenylcyclopropenone (DPC). Receptors originate from a woman aged 45-65 years with alopecia areata. Some clones in this sample may be carry-over from other donors' samples.

This clonotype appeared a few times. V gene TRBV20-1 combines with J gene TRBJ1-1, with D possibly TRBD1 on 6 matching bases. The V end lost 6 bases, the J end lost 1 base, and 21 bases lay between the germline ends. CDR1 is DFQATT and CDR2 is SNEGSKA in the germline V gene (reference sequence). The CDR3 is made up of 16 amino acids. DNA for the CDR3: TGCAGTGCGACGAACCCAACGACAGGATCGAACACTGAAGCTTTCTTT. This sequence encodes CSATNPTTGSNTEAFF.

This clonotype was seen a handful of times. The J gene is TRBJ2-2, the V gene TRBV5-4; no clear D gene. The CDR3 consists of 16 residues. Trimming stripped 0 bases from V and 4 bases from J, with 13 bases between. CDR1 is SGHNT and CDR2 is YYREEE in the germline V gene (reference sequence). Here the CDR3 reads CASSLEGNIATGELFF. Written as DNA, the CDR3 is TGTGCCAGCAGCTTGGAAGGGAATATCGCCACCGGGGAGCTGTTTTTT.

This clonotype occurred a few times. V is TRBV20-1 and J is TRBJ1-1, with TRBD1 matching over 9 bases. V trimming: 6 bases; J trimming: 10 bases; junction bases outside the gene matches: 6. CDR3 length equals 11 residues. CDR1 and CDR2 from the germline V gene are DFQATT and SNEGSKA (reference sequence). This CDR3 is CSAGEQGAAFF. DNA of the CDR3: TGCAGTGCGGGCGAACAGGGGGCAGCTTTCTTT.

This chain uses TRBV11-2 with TRBJ2-2, with 9 positions matching TRBD2. The J segment lost 4 bases and the V segment lost 5 bases, leaving 14 bases of the junction unmatched. The germline gives CDR1 SGHAT, CDR2 FQNNGV. This CDR3 is 18 amino acids long. The CDR3 DNA reads TGTGCCAGCAGCCCGAGATTGGCGCGGGAGGGACGCACCGGGGAGCTGTTTTTT. This translates into CASSPRLAREGRTGELFF.

Ten or more counts support this clonotype. The rearrangement links TRBV28 to TRBJ1-6, with D uncertain. Trimming stripped 6 bases from V and 3 bases from J, with 12 bases between. The CDR3 is 15 amino acids. CDR1 is MDHEN and CDR2 is SYDVKM in the germline V gene. The CDR3 loop reads CASSRRSFYNSPLHF. CDR3 nucleotide sequence: TGTGCCAGCAGCCGCCGCAGCTTCTATAATTCACCCCTCCACTTT.

This clonotype was counted between two and nine times. V usage is TRBV27 and J usage is TRBJ1-2; TRBD1 matches 11 bases. Looked up from germline, CDR1 is MNHEY and CDR2 is SMNVEV (reference sequence). After removal of 7 bases from V and 8 bases from J, the junction contained 12 bases not matched to a gene. CDR3 length equals 15 residues. DNA of the CDR3: TGTGCCAGCACCACTCTCGGGACAGGGGGAGGCGGCTACACCTTC. Amino acid sequence: CASTTLGTGGGGYTF.

This clonotype was counted many times. CDR3 DNA: TGTGCCAGCAGCTTAGCGGCAGGGAACTCCTACGAGCAGTACTTC. Its translation: CASSLAAGNSYEQYF. The chain links TRBV7-6 to TRBJ2-7; possible D gene TRBD1, 5 bases. CDR3 length: 15 residues. The V gene's germline CDR1 is SGHVS and CDR2 FNYEAQ. V dropped 0 bases and J dropped 0 bases, with 9 bases sitting between them.

This clonotype was recorded a few times. The chain employs TRBV19 and TRBJ1-1; D not certain. Trimming took off 4 bases at V and 0 bases at J, with 9 bases between the two ends. Germline V lookup: CDR1 LNHDA, CDR2 SQIVND (reference sequence). This CDR3 spans 14 amino acids. The DNA of the CDR3 is TGTGCCAGTAGTAATACCGGGTTGAACACTGAAGCTTTCTTT. Translation gives CASSNTGLNTEAFF.

The V gene is TRBV7-2, the J gene TRBJ2-5, with no clear D. Germline V gene lookup returns CDR1 SGHTA and CDR2 FQGNSA. Trimming shortened V by 5 bases and J by 13 bases, and 17 bases separated the two germline ends. The length of the CDR3 is 12 residues. The CDR3 spells CASSPYSRAGYF. The CDR3 DNA reads TGTGCCAGCAGCCCTTATAGCCGGGCCGGGTACTTC.

The table lists this clonotype with many counts. The gene calls are TRBV7-6 and TRBJ1-1; possible D gene TRBD1, 5 bases. Trimming removed 5 bases at V and 1 base at J, with 17 bases between. The CDR3 runs 16 residues. Germline V lookup: CDR1 SGHVS, CDR2 FNYEAQ. In nucleotides, the CDR3 is TGTGCCAGCAGCCGGGACTTCGGGGCCCCGAACACTGAAGCTTTCTTT. Translation: CASSRDFGAPNTEAFF.

This chain links TRBV24-1 with TRBJ2-1; 7 positions agree with TRBD2. The CDR3 has 14 amino acids. Germline-derived CDR1 and CDR2 are KGHDR and SFDVKD. V lost 7 bases to trimming and J lost 8 bases; unmatched junction nucleotides: 10. This CDR3 is CATSDREAKDEQFF. As DNA, the CDR3 is TGTGCCACCAGCGACCGGGAGGCGAAGGATGAGCAGTTCTTC.

This clonotype is classed as medium-sized. The rearrangement joins TRBV12-3 or TRBV12-4 to TRBJ2-1, with 8 nucleotides matching TRBD2. The junction had 14 bases not matched to a gene; V was cut back by 6 bases and J by 7 bases. The length of the CDR3 is 16 residues. The CDR3 spells CASSPRRSGRSNEQFF. The CDR3 DNA is TGTGCCAGCAGCCCGAGAAGAAGCGGGAGATCAAATGAGCAGTTCTTC.

The rearrangement uses TRBV6-5 and TRBJ2-3; 7 nucleotides align to TRBD2. The ends lost 0 bases at V and 3 bases at J; junction bases unmatched: 12. The CDR3 runs 18 residues. The V gene's germline CDR1 is MNHEY and CDR2 SVGAGI. Here the CDR3 reads CASSYSGLAGVKTDTQYF. For the CDR3, the DNA is TGTGCCAGCAGTTACTCCGGACTCGCGGGAGTAAAAACAGATACGCAGTATTTT.

This clonotype was recorded a few times. J is TRBJ2-7 and V is TRBV20-1, with a possible D match to TRBD2 (6 bases). The CDR3 has 14 amino acids. The V gene's germline CDR1 is DFQATT and CDR2 SNEGSKA (reference sequence). Trimming took 6 bases from V and 0 from J, leaving 15 bases between them. As DNA, the CDR3 is TGCAGTGCCGCCGGGACTGCGAGCTCCTACGAGCAGTACTTC. It specifies CSAAGTASSYEQYF.

The CDR3: CAISSSGRQETQYF. CDR3 bases: TGTGCCATCAGTTCATCGGGCCGCCAAGAGACCCAGTACTTC. The chain joins TRBV10-3 to TRBJ2-5; D unclear. This CDR3 has 14 residues. Germline V CDR1 and CDR2: ENHRY, SYGVKD. Deletions cut 5 bases from V and 1 base from J, with 11 bases between.

This clonotype was observed a few times. The chain has TRBV12-3 or TRBV12-4 and TRBJ1-1, with 7 nucleotides matching TRBD1. J gave up 1 base and V 7 bases, and 6 bases lay outside the gene matches. The CDR3 sequence is 14 residues long. This CDR3 is CASTRGGWNTEAFF. As DNA, the CDR3 is TGTGCCAGCACCAGAGGGGGCTGGAACACTGAAGCTTTCTTT.

The chain combines TRBV7-2 with TRBJ1-1, with 7 nucleotides matching TRBD1. This CDR3 contains 14 residues. The V gene's germline CDR1 is SGHTA and CDR2 FQGNSA. The V and J ends lost 4 bases and 3 bases, in that order; junction bases with no gene match: 5. The CDR3 sequence is CASSSQGRDTEAFF. The CDR3 coding sequence is TGTGCCAGCAGCTCACAGGGGAGGGACACTGAAGCTTTCTTT.

In this sample, this clonotype turned up many times. The rearrangement links TRBV29-1 to TRBJ1-2, with no clear D. The CDR3 has 10 residues. V lost 4 bases and J lost 8, with 8 bases in between. Germline CDR1 SQVTM, CDR2 ANQGSEA. The CDR3: CSVGNGGYTF. CDR3 nucleotides: TGCAGCGTTGGGAATGGAGGCTACACCTTC. Combining the CDR3 with reference TRBV29-1 and TRBJ1-2 gives the whole variable domain SAVISQKPSRDICQRGTSLTIQCQVDSQVTMMFWYRQQPGQSLTLIATANQGSEATYESGFVIDKFPISRPNLTFSTLTVSNMSPEDSSIYLCSVGNGGYTFGSGTRLTVV.

The chain is built from TRBV7-8 and TRBJ1-2, with 9 bases matching TRBD1. The CDR3 consists of 15 residues. Looked up from germline, CDR1 is SGHVS and CDR2 is FQNEAQ. The V gene end was trimmed by 4 bases and the J gene end by 5 bases; junction bases not matched to a gene: 8. The CDR3 region has the DNA TGTGCCAGCAGCTCGCCGGGACAGGGTAGTTATGGCTACACCTTC. Translating it yields CASSSPGQGSYGYTF.

This clonotype has more than one count but fewer than ten. The chain recombines TRBV7-8 with TRBJ2-1; 12 nucleotides align to TRBD1. The ends lost 5 bases at V and 4 bases at J; junction bases unmatched: 3. CDR1 is SGHVS, CDR2 FQNEAQ, per germline. The CDR3 has 15 residues. In DNA form, the CDR3 reads TGTGCCAGCAGCGGGGACAGGGGGCAATACAATGAGCAGTTCTTC. Protein sequence: CASSGDRGQYNEQFF.

J is TRBJ2-1 and V is TRBV11-2; 8 bases are shared with TRBD2. V lost 6 bases and J lost 2; bases outside the gene matches: 6. The CDR3 is made up of 15 amino acids. Germline assignment: CDR1 SGHAT and CDR2 FQNNGV. Here the CDR3 reads CASSPLRGAYNEQFF. CDR3 bases: TGTGCCAGCAGTCCATTGCGGGGGGCCTACAATGAGCAGTTCTTC. The complete variable domain, with remaining parts taken from reference TRBV11-2 and TRBJ2-1, reads EAGVAQSPRYKIIEKRQSVAFWCNPISGHATLYWYQQILGQGPKLLIQFQNNGVVDDSQLPKDRFSAERLKGVDSTLKIQPAKLEDSAVYLCASSPLRGAYNEQFFGPGTRLTVL.

The CDR3 region has the DNA TGCAGTGCTAGAGCTGGGGCGGGGAATGGTCAGCCCCAGCATTTT. Amino acids: CSARAGAGNGQPQHF. This rearrangement joins TRBV20-1 to TRBJ1-5; possible D gene TRBD1, 5 bases. The CDR3 has 15 residues. Trimming cost V 1 base and J 6 bases, with 16 bases left between them. Germline V lookup: CDR1 DFQATT, CDR2 SNEGSKA (reference sequence).

The chain uses TRBV12-3 or TRBV12-4 and TRBJ2-3; 9 bases are a match to TRBD2. CDR3 length: 15 residues. Trimming at V came to 6 bases and at J to 6 bases, leaving 10 bases not matched to a gene. The CDR3 bases are TGTGCCAGCAGGCGGACTAGCGTTTGGGGTGATACGCAGTATTTT. Translating it yields CASRRTSVWGDTQYF.

V usage is TRBV7-8 and J usage is TRBJ2-3; no clear D gene. The length of the CDR3 is 18 residues. Germline values: CDR1 SGHVS, CDR2 FQNEAQ. Trimming left V 4 bases short and J 0 bases short, with 20 bases between. CDR3 in DNA: TGTGCCAGCAGCTCTCCCCAGATAATCCCAACTAGCACAGATACGCAGTATTTT. Protein: CASSSPQIIPTSTDTQYF. Using reference TRBV7-8 and TRBJ2-3 for the parts outside the CDR3, the full variable domain is GAGVSQSPRYKVAKRGQDVALRCDPISGHVSLFWYQQALGQGPEFLTYFQNEAQLDKSGLPSDRFFAERPEGSVSTLKIQRTQQEDSAVYLCASSSPQIIPTSTDTQYFGPGTRLTVL.

This clonotype was picked up a small number of times. This chain connects TRBV7-2 to TRBJ2-5, with unresolved D. Germline CDR1 and CDR2: SGHTA and FQGNSA. V lost 2 bases to trimming and J lost 3 bases, with 13 bases between them. The CDR3 length is 15 residues. This CDR3 reads CASSLSVAAKETQYF. The DNA of the CDR3 is TGTGCCAGCAGCTTAAGTGTGGCGGCCAAAGAGACCCAGTACTTC. The full variable domain, with the rest looked up from reference TRBV7-2 and TRBJ2-5, is GAGVSQSPSNKVTEKGKDVELRCDPISGHTALYWYRQSLGQGLEFLIYFQGNSAPDKSGLPSDRFSAERTGGSVSTLTIQRTQQEDSAVYLCASSLSVAAKETQYFGPGTRLLVL.

This clonotype was found a few times. V and J are TRBV7-9 and TRBJ2-7; the D gene is possibly TRBD2 (5 bases). The CDR3 is 14 residues long. Germline assignment: CDR1 SEHNR and CDR2 FQNEAQ (reference sequence). The V end was cut by 2 bases, the J end by 2 bases, with 10 bases between. CDR3 nucleotides: TGTGCCAGCAGCTTATTACTAGAACCCTACGAGCAGTACTTC. It translates to CASSLLLEPYEQYF.

The rearrangement links TRBV20-1 to TRBJ2-3, with TRBD2 matching 7 bases. Germline trimming cut 2 bases from V and 1 base from J; bases unmatched to any gene: 0. Looked up from germline, CDR1 is DFQATT and CDR2 is SNEGSKA (reference sequence). This CDR3 comprises 13 residues. Written as DNA, the CDR3 is TGCAGTGCTAGACTAGCGGGCACAGATACGCAGTATTTT. Its translation: CSARLAGTDTQYF.

The chain couples TRBV7-9 to TRBJ2-7; D unresolved. Germline V gives CDR1 SEHNR, CDR2 FQNEAQ (reference sequence). With 3 bases removed from V and 4 bases from J, the gap between germline ends came to 10 bases. The length of the CDR3 is 13 residues. CDR3 region: CASSFAGPYEQYF. DNA of the CDR3: TGTGCCAGCAGCTTCGCCGGGCCATACGAGCAGTACTTC.

This clonotype has just a few counts. The chain is built from TRBV4-3 and TRBJ2-1; 10 bases map to TRBD2. The V and J ends lost 1 base and 8 bases, in that order; junction bases with no gene match: 5. The V gene's germline CDR1 is LGHNA and CDR2 YSLEER. The CDR3 covers 15 residues. CDR3 in amino acids: CASSQGASGSHEQFF. The CDR3 bases are TGCGCCAGCAGCCAAGGCGCTAGCGGGAGCCATGAGCAGTTCTTC.

This clonotype was observed a handful of times. The chain has TRBV5-1 and TRBJ2-2; 7 nucleotides line up with TRBD2. This CDR3 is built from 16 residues. Germline values: CDR1 SGHRS, CDR2 YFSETQ. V lost 2 bases, J lost 3 bases, and 7 bases stayed unmatched. CDR3 sequence: CASSFVLAEDTGELFF. CDR3 nucleotide sequence: TGCGCCAGCAGCTTCGTGCTAGCGGAAGACACCGGGGAGCTGTTTTTT.

This clonotype occurred a few times. Given the absence of the conserved phenylalanine or tryptophan at the CDR3 end, a read error is likely. The CDR3 here is CASSLGQGNSPLHY. The CDR3 DNA sequence: TGTGCCAGCTCACTGGGACAGGGGAATTCACCCCTCCACTAT. This sequence joins TRBV18 and TRBJ1-6, with TRBD1 identical over 10 bases. This CDR3 is built from 14 residues. V lost 4 bases, J lost 7 bases, and 1 base stayed unmatched. CDR1 is KGHSH, CDR2 LQKENI, per germline.

This clonotype has more than one count but fewer than ten. V gene TRBV6-1 combines with J gene TRBJ2-1, with D maybe TRBD2 (6 bases). The ends were cut back, 1 base at V and 2 bases at J, with 12 bases in the middle. Germline CDR1 is MNHNS and CDR2 is SASEGT. The CDR3 is made up of 16 amino acids. CDR3 DNA sequence: TGTGCCAGCAGTGAAGGTCCGGGAGAGACCTACAATGAGCAGTTCTTC. This gives the protein CASSEGPGETYNEQFF.